The source of this TCR beta chain is a study of Ad26.COV2.S vaccination and SARS-CoV-2 variants (dated by TCRdb to the early 2020s). With regard to the full study: Vaccine-arm donors were drawn from COV1001, a multicentre, randomized, double-blind, placebo-controlled phase I-IIa trial of Ad26.COV2.S in healthy adults. The TCR-sequenced set comprised around 30 samples: about 19 Ad26.COV2.S vaccine recipients, 5 placebo recipients and 8 SARS-CoV-2 convalescent individuals. TCRbeta repertoire sequencing was used to assess the specificity and breadth of SARS-CoV-2-reactive T cell receptors after Ad26.COV2.S vaccination. Ad26.COV2.S was given intramuscularly at 5x10^10 or 1x10^11 viral particles, as a single shot or as two shots 56 days apart. Trial participants were randomized into five groups of five, in which low-dose or high-dose Ad26.COV2.S was given once or twice, or placebo was given on both occasions. Blinding of investigators to trial group allocation was maintained during experiments and outcome assessment. Overall study outcomes, separate from this receptor: Comparable non-spike TCR breadth was observed between vaccine and placebo recipients, consistent with only spike being contained in the vaccine. According to the authors, total T cell responses may have been underestimated by the TCR breadth and depth analyses. The study lacked the statistical power to compare responses across vaccine doses or regimens. Higher spike-specific TCR breadth was observed in Ad26.COV2.S recipients than in placebo recipients (P = 0.0014). Substantial breadth of spike-specific CD8+ and CD4+ T cell responses was reported after vaccination.

Measured from the cysteine to the phenylalanine, the CDR3 is 16 residues long. Only the CDR3 portion is preserved as DNA: 48 bases, with reading frame beginning at the first base. CDR1 and CDR2, looked up from the germline V gene, are SGHTA and FQGNSA. V is cut by 1 base and J by 6 bases, and the space between the germline ends is 13 bases. This sample's treatment or condition label indicates: over 15 received Ad26.COV2.S at low or high dose, single or two shots; roughly five received placebo; per-sample allocation not given. Repertoires of vaccine and placebo recipients were sequenced from samples taken on day 63 after the first injection. Between 29 July and 7 August 2020, Cohort 1b enrolled 25 adults aged 18-55 years at one site in Boston, USA. Ad26.COV2.S was a replication-incompetent adenovirus type 26 vector that expressed a prefusion-stabilized SARS-CoV-2 spike protein derived from the original Wuhan strain.

A remark on this clone: Its cognate antigen has yet to be identified. Base quality data are lacking; no much larger clone is found one base away.

TCRbeta CDR3 regions were sequenced with the immunoSEQ Assay. After extraction, genomic DNA underwent amplification by bias-controlled multiplex PCR, followed by high-throughput sequencing. Per the authors' processing: To quantify the absolute abundance of every unique TCRbeta CDR3 region, sequences were collapsed and filtered. T cell fraction was estimated by normalization of TCRbeta template counts to usable DNA, with usable DNA being measured through amplification of reference genes present in all nucleated cells. Repertoire TCRs were annotated as SARS-CoV-2-specific by exact matching of V gene, CDR3 amino acid sequence and J gene to a known reactive TCR set. MIRA supplied the reference SARS-CoV-2 TCR set, which was filtered for enrichment in COVID-19-positive ImmuneCODE repertoires so that public or cross-reactive TCRs were removed. Drawing on the MIRA antigens, annotated TCRs were analysed further at the level of specific ORF or position within ORF. Breadth was defined as the number of annotated unique rearrangements divided by the total number of unique productive rearrangements, and depth was defined as the summed frequency of the annotated unique rearrangements. TCR breadth was compared between groups using two-sided Wilcoxon rank-sum tests. The immuneACCESS repertoire file appears here via TCRdb, limited to in-frame rearrangements. These files lack a portion of the clones; in checked studies, under half of the deficit traces to unresolved V genes, and the cause of the others is not known. The V and J calls and clone size were taken over from that table, and D and trimming were inferred from the DNA. The sample contains approximately 500,000 clones, around 90% of them found a single time. The top ten constitute about 13% of the sample.

This material consisted of peripheral blood, taken in a trial of Ad26.COV2.S vaccine versus placebo. The V gene is TRBV7-2 and the J gene is TRBJ1-6, with a weak D call of TRBD1 (5 bases match). The clonotype was recovered from a person aged 18 to 59 who received the Ad26.COV2.S COVID-19 vaccine or a placebo. The bases read TGTGCCAGCAGCTTAGTCTTGGGACGGACTAATTCACCCCTCCACTTT. Protein translation: CASSLVLGRTNSPLHF.